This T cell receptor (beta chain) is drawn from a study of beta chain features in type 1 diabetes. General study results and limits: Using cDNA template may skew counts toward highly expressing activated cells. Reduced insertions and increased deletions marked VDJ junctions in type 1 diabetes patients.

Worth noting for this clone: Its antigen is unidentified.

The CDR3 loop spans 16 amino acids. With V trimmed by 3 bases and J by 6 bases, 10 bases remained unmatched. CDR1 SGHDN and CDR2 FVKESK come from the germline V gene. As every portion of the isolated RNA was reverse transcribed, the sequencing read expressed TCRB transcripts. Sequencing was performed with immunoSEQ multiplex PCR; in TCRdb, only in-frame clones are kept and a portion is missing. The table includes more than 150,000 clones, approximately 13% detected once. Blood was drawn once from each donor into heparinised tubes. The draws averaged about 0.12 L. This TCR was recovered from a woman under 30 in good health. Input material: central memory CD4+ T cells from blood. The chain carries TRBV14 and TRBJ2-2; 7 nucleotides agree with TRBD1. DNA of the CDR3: TGTGCCAGCAGCCAGGGGATACAGGGGAAGGCCGGGGAGCTGTTTTTT. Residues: CASSQGIQGKAGELFF.